The 5 T cell receptor beta chains below come from one sample, sequenced in a study of T cell repertoires in cytomegalovirus infection. TCRdb analysed the reads with MiXCR anew, one entry per CDR3 protein. In the table there are 200,000 to 250,000 distinct CDR3 sequences, 35% to 45% of which are singletons. These receptors' targets are unknown. Here the sequenced sample was CD8+ T cells from cultured PBMCs, taken from culture after CMV antigen stimulation. The source of these receptors is a human donor in good health (CMV status not recorded). Some clones in this sample may be carry-over from other donors' samples.

This chain uses TRBV7-2 with TRBJ2-2, with 12 nucleotides matching TRBD2. The CDR3 spans 16 residues. CDR1 SGHTA and CDR2 FQGNSA come from the germline V gene. V shed 6 bases, J shed 7 bases, and the junction held 9 bases outside the gene matches. The CDR3 bases are TGTGCCAGCAGGGGTGCTAGCGGGGGGGCGAGCGGGGAGCTGTTTTTT. Its translation: CASRGASGGASGELFF.

This clonotype occurred a few times. The chain carries TRBV7-6 and TRBJ2-1; 9 nucleotides agree with TRBD2. J was trimmed by 8 bases and V by 4 bases; bases with no gene match: 6. The CDR3 totals 14 residues. Germline CDR1 and CDR2: SGHVS and FNYEAQ. The CDR3 bases are TGTGCCAGCAGCTACGCATTAGCGGGAGATGAGCAGTTCTTC. Translated: CASSYALAGDEQFF.

V usage is TRBV9 and J usage is TRBJ2-1; 9 bases map to TRBD1. The CDR3 is 15 residues long. Per the germline V gene, CDR1 is SGDLS and CDR2 is YYNGEE. V trimming: 1 base; J trimming: 5 bases; junction bases outside the gene matches: 4. The CDR3 sequence: CASSVLQGANNEQFF. The CDR3 nucleotides read TGTGCCAGCAGCGTATTACAGGGGGCGAACAATGAGCAGTTCTTC.

About this clonotype itself: A junction boundary mismatches the germline segment, possibly from a read error. The gene calls are TRBV7-9 and TRBJ2-7, with D unclear. CDR1 and CDR2 (germline): SEHNR, FQNEAQ (reference sequence). This CDR3 comprises 11 residues. The CDR3 spells CASSETYERYF. The DNA for the CDR3 is TGTGCCAGCAGCGAGACCTACGAGCGGTACTTC.

This chain connects TRBV2 to TRBJ2-3, with D perhaps TRBD2 (5 bases). Per germline, CDR1 SNHLY and CDR2 FYNNEI. The CDR3 sequence is 13 residues long. Trimming pared 10 bases from V and 2 bases from J, leaving 13 bases between. Here the CDR3 reads CATWTGSTDTQYF. CDR3 sequence (DNA): TGTGCCACCTGGACTGGTTCCACAGATACGCAGTATTTT.